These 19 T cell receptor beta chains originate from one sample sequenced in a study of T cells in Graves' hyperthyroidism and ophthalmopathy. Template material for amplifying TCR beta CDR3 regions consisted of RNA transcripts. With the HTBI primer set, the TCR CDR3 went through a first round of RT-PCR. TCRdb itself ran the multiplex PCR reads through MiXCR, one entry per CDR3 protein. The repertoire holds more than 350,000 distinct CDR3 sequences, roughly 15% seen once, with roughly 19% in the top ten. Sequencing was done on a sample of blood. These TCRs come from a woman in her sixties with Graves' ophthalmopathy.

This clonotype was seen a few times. For the CDR3, the DNA is TGTGCCAGCAGCGTAGCTAGCGTCAATGAGCAGTTCTTC. Translated: CASSVASVNEQFF. The chain links TRBV9 to TRBJ2-1, with D possibly being TRBD2 (6 bases). V gave up 0 bases and J gave up 6 bases, with 7 bases separating them. The CDR3 runs 13 residues. In germline, CDR1 is SGDLS, CDR2 YYNGEE.

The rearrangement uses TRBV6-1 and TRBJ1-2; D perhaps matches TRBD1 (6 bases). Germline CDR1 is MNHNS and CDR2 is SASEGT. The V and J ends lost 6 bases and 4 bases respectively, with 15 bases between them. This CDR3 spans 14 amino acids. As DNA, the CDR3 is TGTGCCAGCAGCCCACCGGGGGCGGGCTATGGCTACACCTTC. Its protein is CASSPPGAGYGYTF.

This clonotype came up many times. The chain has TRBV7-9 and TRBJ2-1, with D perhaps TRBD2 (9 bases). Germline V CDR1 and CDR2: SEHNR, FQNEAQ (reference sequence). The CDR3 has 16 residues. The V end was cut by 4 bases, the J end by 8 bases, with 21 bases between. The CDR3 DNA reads TGTGCCAGCAGCTCGGGAGGGCTAGCGGGACAGGATGAGCAGTTCTTC. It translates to CASSSGGLAGQDEQFF.

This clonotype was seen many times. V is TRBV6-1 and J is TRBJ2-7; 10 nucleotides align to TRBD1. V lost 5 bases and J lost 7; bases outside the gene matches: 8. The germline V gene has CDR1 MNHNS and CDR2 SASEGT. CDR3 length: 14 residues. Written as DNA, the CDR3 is TGTGCCAGCAGTTCCCGACAGGGGGCGGGTGAGCAGTACTTC. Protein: CASSSRQGAGEQYF.

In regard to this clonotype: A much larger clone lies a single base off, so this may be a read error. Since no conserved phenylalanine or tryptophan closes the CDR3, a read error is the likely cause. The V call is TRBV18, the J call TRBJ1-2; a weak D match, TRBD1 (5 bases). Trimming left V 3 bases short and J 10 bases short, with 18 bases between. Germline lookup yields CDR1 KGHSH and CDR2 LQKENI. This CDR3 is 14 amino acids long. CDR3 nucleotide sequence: TGTGCCAGCTCACCTCGTGCTTCCGAGGACACCTACACCCTC. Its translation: CASSPRASEDTYTL.

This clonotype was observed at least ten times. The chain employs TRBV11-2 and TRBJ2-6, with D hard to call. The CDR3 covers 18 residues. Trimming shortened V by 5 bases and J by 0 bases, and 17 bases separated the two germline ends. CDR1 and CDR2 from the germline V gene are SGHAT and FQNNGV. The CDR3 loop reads CASSLGAGSSSGANVLTF. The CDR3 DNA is TGTGCCAGCAGCCTTGGCGCAGGCAGCTCCTCTGGGGCCAACGTCCTGACTTTC. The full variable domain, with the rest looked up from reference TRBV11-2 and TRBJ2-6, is EAGVAQSPRYKIIEKRQSVAFWCNPISGHATLYWYQQILGQGPKLLIQFQNNGVVDDSQLPKDRFSAERLKGVDSTLKIQPAKLEDSAVYLCASSLGAGSSSGANVLTFGAGSRLTVL.

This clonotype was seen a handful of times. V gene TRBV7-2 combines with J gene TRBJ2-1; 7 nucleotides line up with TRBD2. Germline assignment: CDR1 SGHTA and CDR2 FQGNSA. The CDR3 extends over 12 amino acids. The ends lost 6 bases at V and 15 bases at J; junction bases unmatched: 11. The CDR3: CASSGGGGKPFF. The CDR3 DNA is TGTGCCAGCAGTGGGGGGGGAGGAAAACCGTTCTTC.

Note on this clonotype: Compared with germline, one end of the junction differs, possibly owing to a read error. DNA for the CDR3: TGCAGCGTTGCCCGACACCCTTTGAACACCGGGGAGCTGTCTTTT. Its translation is CSVARHPLNTGELSF. The chain combines TRBV29-1 with TRBJ2-2; maybe TRBD2 (5 bases). The CDR3 spans 15 residues. CDR1 is SQVTM, CDR2 ANQGSEA, per germline.

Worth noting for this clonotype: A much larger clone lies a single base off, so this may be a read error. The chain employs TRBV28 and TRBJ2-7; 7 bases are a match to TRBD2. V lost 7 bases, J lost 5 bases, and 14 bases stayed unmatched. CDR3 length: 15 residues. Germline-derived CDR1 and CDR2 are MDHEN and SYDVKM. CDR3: CASTPGGRPSNEQYF. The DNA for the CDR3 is TGTGCCAGCACCCCCGGGGGGAGGCCTTCTAACGAGCAGTACTTC.

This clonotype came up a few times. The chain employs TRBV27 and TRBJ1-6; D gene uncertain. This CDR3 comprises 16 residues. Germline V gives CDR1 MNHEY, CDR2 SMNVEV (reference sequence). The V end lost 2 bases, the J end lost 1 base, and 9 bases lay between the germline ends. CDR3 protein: CASSLRSGSYNSPLHF. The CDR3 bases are TGTGCCAGCAGTTTAAGAAGTGGGTCCTATAATTCACCCCTCCACTTT.

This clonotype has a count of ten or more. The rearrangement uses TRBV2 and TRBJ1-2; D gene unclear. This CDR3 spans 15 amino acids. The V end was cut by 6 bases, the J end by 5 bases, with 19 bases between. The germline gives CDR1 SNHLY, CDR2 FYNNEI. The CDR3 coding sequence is TGTGCCAGCAGGGCCTCCCGGGCCCCTGGGTATGGCTACACCTTC. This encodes CASRASRAPGYGYTF.

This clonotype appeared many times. Written as DNA, the CDR3 is TGTGCCTGGACCCGGTCGAACACCGGGGAGCTGTTTTTT. It encodes CAWTRSNTGELFF. V gene TRBV30 combines with J gene TRBJ2-2; D unresolved. The V end was cut by 4 bases, the J end by 0 bases, with 6 bases between. Germline-derived CDR1 and CDR2 are GTSNPN and SVGIG (reference sequence). This CDR3 is 13 amino acids long.

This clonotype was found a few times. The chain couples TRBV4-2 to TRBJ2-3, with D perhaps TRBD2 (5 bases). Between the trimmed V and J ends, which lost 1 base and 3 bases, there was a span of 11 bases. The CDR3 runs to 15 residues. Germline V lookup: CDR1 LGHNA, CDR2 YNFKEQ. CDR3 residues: CASSQVVLETDTQYF. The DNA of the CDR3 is TGTGCCAGCAGCCAAGTCGTACTAGAAACAGATACGCAGTATTTT.

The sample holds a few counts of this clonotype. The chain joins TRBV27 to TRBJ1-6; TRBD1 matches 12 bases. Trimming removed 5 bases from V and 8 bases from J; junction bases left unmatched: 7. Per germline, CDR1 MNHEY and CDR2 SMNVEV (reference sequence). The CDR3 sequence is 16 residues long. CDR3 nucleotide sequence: TGTGCCAGCAGTCCCGGGACAGGGGGCGCCTATTCACCCCTCCACTTT. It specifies CASSPGTGGAYSPLHF.

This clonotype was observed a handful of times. The CDR3 nucleotides read TGCAGTGCAAAACTAGCGGGATCTGCAGATACGCAGTATTTT. It specifies CSAKLAGSADTQYF. The gene calls are TRBV20-1 and TRBJ2-3; 10 nucleotides line up with TRBD2. The CDR3 sequence is 14 residues long. Trimming took 6 bases from V and 4 from J; bases not matched to a gene: 7. CDR1 is DFQATT, CDR2 SNEGSKA, per germline (reference sequence).

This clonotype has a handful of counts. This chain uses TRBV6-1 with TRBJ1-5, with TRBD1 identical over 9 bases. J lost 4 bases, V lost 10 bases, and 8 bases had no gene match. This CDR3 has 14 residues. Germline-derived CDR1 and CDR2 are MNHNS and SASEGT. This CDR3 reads CATYRGLGNQPQHF. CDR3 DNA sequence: TGTGCCACCTACAGGGGGCTGGGGAATCAGCCCCAGCATTTT.

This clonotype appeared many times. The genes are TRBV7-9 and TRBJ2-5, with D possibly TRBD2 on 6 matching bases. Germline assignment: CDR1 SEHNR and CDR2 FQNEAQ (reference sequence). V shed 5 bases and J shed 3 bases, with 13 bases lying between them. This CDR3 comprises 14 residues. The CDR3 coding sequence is TGTGCCAGCAGCGTGATGGGGGGAAAAGAGACCCAGTACTTC. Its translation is CASSVMGGKETQYF.

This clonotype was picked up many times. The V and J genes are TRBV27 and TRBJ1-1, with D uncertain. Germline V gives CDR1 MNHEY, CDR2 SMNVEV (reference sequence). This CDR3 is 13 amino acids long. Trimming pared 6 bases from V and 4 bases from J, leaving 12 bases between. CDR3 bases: TGTGCCAGCAGAACGTTTCCGGGCACTGAAGCTTTCTTT. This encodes CASRTFPGTEAFF.

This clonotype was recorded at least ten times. Here the CDR3 reads CASSLIAGLTEAFF. For the CDR3, the DNA is TGTGCCAGCAGCTTAATTGCAGGTCTTACTGAAGCTTTCTTT. The J gene is TRBJ1-1, the V gene TRBV7-2; D gene unclear. The CDR3 extends over 14 amino acids. V lost 2 bases, J lost 5 bases, and 12 bases lay in between. Germline V gives CDR1 SGHTA, CDR2 FQGNSA.